This TCR beta chain derives from a study of brain T cells in children with intractable seizures. The time point is: blood from clinic visit 5 months post-surgery; TSC patient then seizure free. V gave up 6 bases and J gave up 2 bases, with 14 bases separating them. The CDR3 runs to 15 residues. Germline lookup yields CDR1 MNHEY and CDR2 SMNVEV (reference sequence). Sequenced by immunoSEQ multiplex PCR; TCRdb stores in-frame clones only, minus some. This repertoire shows about 350,000 clones, over 90% found once; its top ten account for 5% to 7%. The TCR comes from a boy younger than two with tuberous sclerosis and intractable seizures. The sample consisted of peripheral blood, taken less than 6 months after surgery. This chain uses TRBV27 with TRBJ2-1, with D tentatively TRBD2 (5 bases). The CDR3 loop is CASSQSGTAYNEQFF. In DNA form, the CDR3 reads TGTGCCAGCAGCCAAAGCGGAACCGCCTACAATGAGCAGTTCTTC.